These 17 T cell receptor beta chains were all obtained from the same sample, sequenced in a study of tumor-infiltrating lymphocytes in primary liver carcinoma. For each extraction, RNA and DNA were obtained together from 20-30 mg of unsorted bulk tissue. Starting material of 450 to 550 ng total RNA yielded TCR beta cDNA via a constant-region primer. Slightly modified ARM-PCR with three nested multiplex PCR rounds yielded TCR beta libraries. It was with TRBV1-TRBV30 forward primers and a C-beta reverse primer that the first two PCR rounds were run, at approximately 10 cycles each. TCRdb called the multiplex PCR reads again in MiXCR, with one record for every CDR3 protein. The repertoire has 100,000 to 150,000 distinct CDR3 sequences, around 60% of them found once; the top ten carry less than 10%. The sample was liver tumor tissue from sampling region 3. Subset here: tumor region T3, left-lateral pole. The source of these receptors is an older woman with primary liver carcinoma and hepatitis B virus infection.

Concerning this clonotype itself: A read error may explain this, as a much larger clone is one base away. The chain uses TRBV28 and TRBJ1-5; the D is unclear. The CDR3 loop spans 14 amino acids. Germline lookup yields CDR1 MDHEN and CDR2 SYDVKM. In DNA, the CDR3 is TGTGACAGCAGTCTACACGGCAATAATCAGCCCCAGCATTTT. This sequence encodes CDSSLHGNNQPQHF.

Worth noting for this clonotype: The CDR3 end shows no conserved phenylalanine or tryptophan, and so a read error is likely. This CDR3 reads CASSLQVSPAGGELFL. CDR3 in DNA: TGTGCCAGCAGCTTACAGGTTTCCCCCGCGGGTGGGGAGCTGTTTTTA. This chain connects TRBV11-2 to TRBJ2-2; perhaps TRBD2 as D (5 bases). The CDR3 is 16 residues long. Trimming removed 2 bases from V and 8 bases from J, with 18 bases in between. In germline, CDR1 is SGHAT, CDR2 FQNNGV.

This clonotype appeared a single time. A clone one base away is much larger, so this may be a read error. This chain connects TRBV6-5 to TRBJ1-5; D unclear. From germline, CDR1 is MNHEY and CDR2 SVGAGI. The CDR3 runs to 15 residues. Trimming cost V 0 bases and J 9 bases, with 15 bases left between them. CDR3 protein: CASSYSFTGDAPQHF. The CDR3 DNA is TGTGCCAGCAGTTACTCGTTTACGGGAGATGCGCCCCAGCATTTT.

On this clonotype itself: A read error may account for a junction end that differs from germline. The chain is built from TRBV11-3 and TRBJ2-7; possible D gene TRBD1, 6 bases. Germline assignment: CDR1 SGHNT and CDR2 YENEEA. The CDR3 totals 14 residues. The CDR3 sequence is CACSLGDKSYEQYF. In nucleotides, the CDR3 is TGTGCCTGCAGCTTAGGGGACAAATCGTACGAGCAGTACTTC.

About this clonotype: One junction end does not reproduce the germline sequence, and a read error may be involved. The CDR3 loop reads CVSSEYRHSSYEQYF. DNA of the CDR3: TGTGTCAGCAGTGAATATCGACATAGCTCCTACGAGCAGTACTTC. The rearrangement links TRBV6-1 to TRBJ2-7, with D hard to call. From germline, CDR1 is MNHNS and CDR2 SASEGT. The CDR3 contains 15 residues.

As to this clonotype: A much larger clone sits a single nucleotide away, making a read error possible. The chain joins TRBV14 to TRBJ1-2; no clear D gene. The CDR3 extends over 16 amino acids. Per germline, CDR1 SGHDN and CDR2 FVKESK. Trimming took off 0 bases at V and 4 bases at J, with 15 bases between the two ends. CDR3 sequence: CASSQDCERRFYGYTF. The CDR3 DNA sequence: TGTGCCAGCAGCCAAGATTGTGAACGGAGGTTCTATGGCTACACCTTC.

Remarks on this clonotype: The junction shows a germline mismatch at one end, possibly a read error. The CDR3 loop is CASSSVTGTHDQFF. CDR3 nucleotides: TGTGCCAGCAGCTCCGTAACGGGGACGCATGATCAGTTCTTC. This chain joins TRBV11-2 and TRBJ2-1; D tentatively reads TRBD1 or TRBD2 (5 bases each). CDR1 and CDR2 from the germline V gene are SGHAT and FQNNGV. The CDR3 contains 14 residues. Full variable domain (rest looked up from reference TRBV11-2 and TRBJ2-1): EAGVAQSPRYKIIEKRQSVAFWCNPISGHATLYWYQQILGQGPKLLIQFQNNGVVDDSQLPKDRFSAERLKGVDSTLKIQPAKLEDSAVYLCASSSVTGTHDQFFGPGTRLTVL.

This clonotype was found once. The chain joins TRBV11-2 to TRBJ2-3; a possible D gene is TRBD1 (6 bases). The CDR3 extends over 15 amino acids. Trimming left V 10 bases short and J 3 bases short, with 20 bases between. Germline V gene lookup returns CDR1 SGHAT and CDR2 FQNNGV. The CDR3 spells CAIRPGDGKTDTQYF. In DNA form, the CDR3 reads TGTGCCATCAGGCCAGGGGATGGGAAAACAGATACGCAGTATTTT.

Comment on this clonotype: The conserved phenylalanine or tryptophan normally closing the CDR3 is absent here, so this likely arose from a read error. It is unclear where the CDR3 begins or ends on the DNA, so no DNA is shown, and the CDR3 is as TCRdb lists it. The chain has TRBV7-9 and TRBJ2-7. Germline loops: CDR1 SEHNR, CDR2 FQNEAQ (reference sequence). The CDR3 comprises 13 residues, both ends counted. The CDR3 sequence is CASSLSQLYQQYL.

This clonotype has just a few counts. It may be a read error: a sequence one base away is much more abundant. V gene TRBV6-1 combines with J gene TRBJ2-1, with TRBD1 matching over 10 bases. CDR3 size: 15 residues. Germline CDR1 is MNHNS and CDR2 is SASEGT. The CDR3 nucleotides are TGTACCAGCAGTTTAGGGACAGGGGCCTACAATGAGCAGTTCTTC. This translates into CTSSLGTGAYNEQFF.

On this clonotype: It is likely a read error, because the conserved phenylalanine at the end of the CDR3 is missing. Because the CDR3's place on the DNA is in doubt, the DNA is left out and the CDR3 is given as listed by TCRdb. This chain joins TRBV6-5 and TRBJ2-7. Per the germline V gene, CDR1 is MNHEY and CDR2 is SVGAGI. The CDR3 is 13 residues long, ends included. The CDR3 is CASSSSLTYEQCS.

This clonotype occurred a few times. V gene TRBV7-6 combines with J gene TRBJ2-1, with 11 bases aligning to TRBD2. V gave up 4 bases and J gave up 6 bases; unmatched junction bases: 5. Germline CDR1 SGHVS, CDR2 FNYEAQ. The CDR3 has 15 residues. CDR3 nucleotides: TGTGCCAGCAGCTCTTCTAGCGGGAGGAGCAATGAGCAGTTCTTC. Its translation is CASSSSSGRSNEQFF.

A note on this clonotype: In this CDR3 the conserved last residue, phenylalanine or tryptophan, is missing, so a read error is likely. The V call is TRBV5-1, the J call TRBJ1-1; 8 positions match TRBD1. The germline V gene encodes CDR1 SGHRS and CDR2 YFSETQ. This CDR3 region has 15 residues. The CDR3 reads CASSSDRGVGTEAFL. The CDR3 DNA is TGCGCCAGCAGCTCTGACAGGGGAGTGGGGACTGAGGCTTTCTTA.

This clonotype was seen at least ten times. J is TRBJ2-7 and V is TRBV10-3, with D tentatively TRBD1 (10 bases). V lost 8 bases to trimming and J lost 6 bases, with 29 bases between them. Germline V gene data show CDR1 as ENHRY and CDR2 as SYGVKD. The CDR3 totals 17 residues. This chain's CDR3 is CAISRTGGRGRGLEQYF. The CDR3 DNA reads as TGTGCCATCTCTAGGACAGGGGGACGCGGGAGGGGACTCGAGCAGTACTTC.

On this clonotype: A much more abundant neighbour one base away suggests this may be a read error. This chain connects TRBV7-9 to TRBJ2-1; 8 nucleotides align to TRBD2. Germline CDR1 SEHNR, CDR2 FQNEAQ (reference sequence). CDR3 length: 15 residues. The CDR3 sequence is CASGLRGGRNNEQFF. The CDR3 DNA sequence: TGTGCCAGCGGCTTACGAGGCGGGAGGAACAATGAGCAGTTCTTC. Together with reference TRBV7-9 and TRBJ2-1, the CDR3 gives the full variable domain: DTGVSQNPRHKITKRGQNVTFRCDPISEHNRLYWYRQTLGQGPEFLTYFQNEAQLEKSRLLSDRFSAERPKGSFSTLEIQRTEQGDSAMYLCASGLRGGRNNEQFFGPGTRLTVL.

This chain links TRBV29-1 with TRBJ2-5; maybe TRBD2 (5 bases). CDR3 length equals 13 residues. Germline loops: CDR1 SQVTM, CDR2 ANQGSEA. V shed 7 bases and J shed 10 bases, with 22 bases lying between them. The CDR3 bases are TGCAGCGCGTATTCGGGATTTCAAGTGAGCCAGTACTTC. This sequence encodes CSAYSGFQVSQYF.

About this clonotype: Because it lacks the conserved phenylalanine or tryptophan at the end, this CDR3 is likely a read error. The chain couples TRBV28 to TRBJ2-1; the match to TRBD2 covers 7 bases. The CDR3 is 16 amino acids. With V trimmed by 5 bases and J by 2 bases, 9 bases remained unmatched. Germline V CDR1 and CDR2: MDHEN, SYDVKM. This chain's CDR3 is CASSPGGAGAYNEQFL. The CDR3 DNA is TGTGCCAGCAGTCCGGGTGGGGCGGGGGCCTACAATGAGCAGTTCTTG.